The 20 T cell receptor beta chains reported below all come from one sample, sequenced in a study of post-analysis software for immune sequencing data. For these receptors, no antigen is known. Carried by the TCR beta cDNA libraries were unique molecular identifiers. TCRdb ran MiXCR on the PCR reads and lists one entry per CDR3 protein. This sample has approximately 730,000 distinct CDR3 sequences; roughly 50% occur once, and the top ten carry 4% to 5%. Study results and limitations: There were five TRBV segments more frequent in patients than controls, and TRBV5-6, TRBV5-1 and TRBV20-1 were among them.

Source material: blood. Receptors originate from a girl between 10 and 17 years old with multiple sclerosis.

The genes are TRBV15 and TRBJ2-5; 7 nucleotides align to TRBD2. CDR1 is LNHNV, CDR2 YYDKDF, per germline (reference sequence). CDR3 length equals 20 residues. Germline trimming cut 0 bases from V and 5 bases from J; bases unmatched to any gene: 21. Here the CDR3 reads CATSRDLTGGGRFLWETQYF. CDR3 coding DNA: TGTGCCACCAGCAGAGATCTGACGGGAGGAGGGAGGTTTCTATGGGAGACCCAGTACTTC.

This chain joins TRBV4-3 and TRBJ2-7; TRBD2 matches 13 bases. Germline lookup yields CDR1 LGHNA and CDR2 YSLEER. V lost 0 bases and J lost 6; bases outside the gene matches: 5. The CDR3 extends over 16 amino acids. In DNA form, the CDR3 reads TGCGCCAGCAGCCAAGATGGGACTAGCGGGATTTTCGAGCAGTACTTC. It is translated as CASSQDGTSGIFEQYF.

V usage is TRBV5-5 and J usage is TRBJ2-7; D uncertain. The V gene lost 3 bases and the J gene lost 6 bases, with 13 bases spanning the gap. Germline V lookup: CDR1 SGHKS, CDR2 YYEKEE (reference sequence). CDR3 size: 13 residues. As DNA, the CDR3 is TGTGCCAGCAGCTCGTTGGGCCTGAGCGAGCAGTACTTC. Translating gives CASSSLGLSEQYF.

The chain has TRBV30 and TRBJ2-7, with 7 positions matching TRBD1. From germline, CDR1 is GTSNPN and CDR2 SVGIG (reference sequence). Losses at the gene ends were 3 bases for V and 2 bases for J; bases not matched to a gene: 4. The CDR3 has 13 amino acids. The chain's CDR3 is CAWSATGAYEQYF. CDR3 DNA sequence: TGTGCCTGGAGCGCAACAGGGGCCTACGAGCAGTACTTC.

CDR3 protein: CSVGTPGLYNEQFF. Written as DNA, the CDR3 is TGCAGTGTTGGGACACCAGGCCTGTACAATGAGCAGTTCTTC. The chain links TRBV20-1 to TRBJ2-1, with a tentative D call TRBD1 (6 bases). The germline gives CDR1 DFQATT, CDR2 SNEGSKA (reference sequence). Deletions cut 7 bases from V and 4 bases from J, with 17 bases between. The CDR3 loop spans 14 amino acids.

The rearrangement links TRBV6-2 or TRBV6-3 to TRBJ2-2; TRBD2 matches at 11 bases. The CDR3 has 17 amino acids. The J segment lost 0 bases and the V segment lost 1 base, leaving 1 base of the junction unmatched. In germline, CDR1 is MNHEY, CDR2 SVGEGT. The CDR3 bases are TGTGCCAGCAGTTACTTAGCGGGAGGGCCGAACACCGGGGAGCTGTTTTTT. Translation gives CASSYLAGGPNTGELFF.

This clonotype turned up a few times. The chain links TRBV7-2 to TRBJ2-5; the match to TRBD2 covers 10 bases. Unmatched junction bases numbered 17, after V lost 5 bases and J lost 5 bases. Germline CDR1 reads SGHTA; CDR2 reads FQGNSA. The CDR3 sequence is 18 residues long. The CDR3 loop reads CASSEVIAGGIVGETQYF. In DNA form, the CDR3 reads TGTGCCAGCAGCGAAGTAATAGCGGGAGGTATAGTTGGTGAGACCCAGTACTTC.

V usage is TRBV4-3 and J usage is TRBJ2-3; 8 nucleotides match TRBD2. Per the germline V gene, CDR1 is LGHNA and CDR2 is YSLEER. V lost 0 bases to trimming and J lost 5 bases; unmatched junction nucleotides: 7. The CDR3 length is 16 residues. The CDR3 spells CASSQDSSGSRDTQYF. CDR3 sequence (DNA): TGCGCCAGCAGCCAAGATTCCAGCGGGAGTCGAGATACGCAGTATTTT.

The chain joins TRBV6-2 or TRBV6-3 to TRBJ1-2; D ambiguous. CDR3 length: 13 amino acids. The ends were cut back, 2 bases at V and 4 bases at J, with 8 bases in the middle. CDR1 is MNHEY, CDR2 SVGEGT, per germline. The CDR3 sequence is CASSYDGSYGYTF. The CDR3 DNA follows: TGTGCCAGCAGTTACGATGGGTCCTATGGCTACACCTTC.

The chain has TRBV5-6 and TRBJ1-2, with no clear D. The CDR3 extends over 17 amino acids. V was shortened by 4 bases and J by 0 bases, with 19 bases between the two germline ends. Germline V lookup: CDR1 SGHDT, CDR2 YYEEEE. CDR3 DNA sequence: TGTGCCAGCAGCCCATCCTCGGGTTGGTACTCTAACTATGGCTACACCTTC. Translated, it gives CASSPSSGWYSNYGYTF. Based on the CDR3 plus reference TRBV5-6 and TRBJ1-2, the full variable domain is DAGVTQSPTHLIKTRGQQVTLRCSPKSGHDTVSWYQQALGQGPQFIFQYYEEEERQRGNFPDRFSGHQFPNYSSELNVNALLLGDSALYLCASSPSSGWYSNYGYTFGSGTRLTVV.

CDR3 sequence reads: CSARVGAEIYEQYF. The CDR3 DNA follows: TGCAGTGCTAGAGTAGGGGCTGAAATCTACGAGCAGTACTTC. This chain connects TRBV20-1 to TRBJ2-7; weak D call: TRBD1 (5 bases). V shed 1 base and J shed 3 bases, with 13 bases lying between them. The CDR3 extends over 14 amino acids. The germline V gene encodes CDR1 DFQATT and CDR2 SNEGSKA (reference sequence).

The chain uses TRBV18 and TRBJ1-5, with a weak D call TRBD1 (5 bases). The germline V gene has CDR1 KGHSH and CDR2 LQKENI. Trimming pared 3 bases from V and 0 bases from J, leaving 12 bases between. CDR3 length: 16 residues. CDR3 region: CASSPPGPISNQPQHF. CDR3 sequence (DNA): TGTGCCAGCTCACCCCCAGGGCCCATTAGCAATCAGCCCCAGCATTTT.

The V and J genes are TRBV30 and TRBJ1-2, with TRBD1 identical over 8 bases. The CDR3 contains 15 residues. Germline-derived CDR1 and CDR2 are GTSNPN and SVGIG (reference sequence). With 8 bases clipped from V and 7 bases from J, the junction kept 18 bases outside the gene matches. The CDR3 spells CAHYPSGQAMGGYTF. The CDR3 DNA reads TGTGCCCACTACCCGTCGGGACAGGCAATGGGTGGCTACACCTTC. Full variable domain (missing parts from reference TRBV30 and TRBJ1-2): SQTIHQWPATLVQPVGSPLSLECTVEGTSNPNLYWYRQAAGRGLQLLFYSVGIGQISSEVPQNLSASRPQDRQFILSSKKLLLSDSGFYLCAHYPSGQAMGGYTFGSGTRLTVV.

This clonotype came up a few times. CDR3 region: CSARDAAAGTDTQYF. As DNA, the CDR3 is TGCAGTGCTAGAGATGCAGCGGCTGGCACAGATACGCAGTATTTT. The chain links TRBV20-1 to TRBJ2-3; D may be TRBD2 (5 bases). This CDR3 has 15 residues. Trimming shortened V by 0 bases and J by 1 base, and 11 bases separated the two germline ends. Germline CDR1 reads DFQATT; CDR2 reads SNEGSKA (reference sequence).

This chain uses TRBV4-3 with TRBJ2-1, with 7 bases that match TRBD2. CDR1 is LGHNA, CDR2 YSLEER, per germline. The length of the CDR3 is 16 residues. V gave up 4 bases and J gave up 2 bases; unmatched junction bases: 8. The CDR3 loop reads CASSPLGGTTYNEQFF. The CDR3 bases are TGCGCCAGCAGCCCCCTGGGGGGGACTACCTACAATGAGCAGTTCTTC.

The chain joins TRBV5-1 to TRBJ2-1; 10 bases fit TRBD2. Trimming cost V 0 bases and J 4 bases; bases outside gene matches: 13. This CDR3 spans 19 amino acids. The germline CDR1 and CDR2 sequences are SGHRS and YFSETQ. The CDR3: CASSLALSSGTSVYNEQFF. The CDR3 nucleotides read TGCGCCAGCAGCTTGGCCCTTTCATCCGGGACTAGCGTATACAATGAGCAGTTCTTC.

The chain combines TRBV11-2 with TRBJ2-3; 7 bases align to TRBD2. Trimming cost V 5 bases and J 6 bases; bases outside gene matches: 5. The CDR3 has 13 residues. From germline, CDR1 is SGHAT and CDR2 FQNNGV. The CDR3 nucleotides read TGTGCCAGCAGCAAGCTAGCGGTCGATACGCAGTATTTT. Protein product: CASSKLAVDTQYF.

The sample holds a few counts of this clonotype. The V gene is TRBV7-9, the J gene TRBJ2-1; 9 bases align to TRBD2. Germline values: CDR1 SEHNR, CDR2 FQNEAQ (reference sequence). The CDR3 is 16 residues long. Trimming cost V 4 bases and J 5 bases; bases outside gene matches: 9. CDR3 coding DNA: TGTGCCAGCAGCTCCTTAGCGGGAGAAGAGGACAATGAGCAGTTCTTC. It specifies CASSSLAGEEDNEQFF. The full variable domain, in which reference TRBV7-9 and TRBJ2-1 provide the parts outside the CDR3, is DTGVSQNPRHKITKRGQNVTFRCDPISEHNRLYWYRQTLGQGPEFLTYFQNEAQLEKSRLLSDRFSAERPKGSFSTLEIQRTEQGDSAMYLCASSSLAGEEDNEQFFGPGTRLTVL.

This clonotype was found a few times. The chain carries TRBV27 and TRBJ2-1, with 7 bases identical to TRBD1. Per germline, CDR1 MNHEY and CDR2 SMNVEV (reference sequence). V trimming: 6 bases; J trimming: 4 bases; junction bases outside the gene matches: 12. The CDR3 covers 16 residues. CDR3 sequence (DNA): TGTGCCAGCAGCCCACGACAGGGTGGATCTTACAATGAGCAGTTCTTC. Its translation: CASSPRQGGSYNEQFF.

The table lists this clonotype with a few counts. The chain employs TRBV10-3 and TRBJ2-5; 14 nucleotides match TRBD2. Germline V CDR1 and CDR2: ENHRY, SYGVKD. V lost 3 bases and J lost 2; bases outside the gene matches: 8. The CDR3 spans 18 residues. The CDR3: CAISETGLAGGLQETQYF. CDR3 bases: TGTGCCATCAGTGAAACCGGACTAGCGGGAGGATTACAAGAGACCCAGTACTTC.